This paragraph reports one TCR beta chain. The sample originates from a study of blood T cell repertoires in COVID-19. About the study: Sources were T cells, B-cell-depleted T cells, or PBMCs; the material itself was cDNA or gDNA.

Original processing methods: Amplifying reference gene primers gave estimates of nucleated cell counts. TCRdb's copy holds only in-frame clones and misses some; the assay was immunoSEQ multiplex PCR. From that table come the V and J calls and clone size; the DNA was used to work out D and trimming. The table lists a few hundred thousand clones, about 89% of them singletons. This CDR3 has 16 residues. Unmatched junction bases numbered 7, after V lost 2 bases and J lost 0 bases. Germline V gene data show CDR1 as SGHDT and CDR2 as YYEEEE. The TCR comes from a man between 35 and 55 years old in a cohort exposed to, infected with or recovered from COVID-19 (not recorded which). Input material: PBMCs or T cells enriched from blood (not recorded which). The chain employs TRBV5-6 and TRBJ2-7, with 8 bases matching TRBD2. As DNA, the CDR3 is TGTGCCAGCAGCTTAATAGGACTAGCTGTCTCCTACGAGCAGTACTTC. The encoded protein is CASSLIGLAVSYEQYF.